This T cell receptor (beta chain) appears in the sequencing data of a study of cytomegalovirus exposure and HLA in healthy donors. Study-level results: Associated with cytomegalovirus, according to the listing, were 164 TCR beta chains. Diagnosis of cytomegalovirus status made by the classifier reportedly showed high specificity and sensitivity. Most TCR sequences were seen very rarely across donors, but some public TCRs occurred in many. Sequencing probably produced one cluster of sequence variants that were highly shared.

It was with 60 Vbeta and 13 Jbeta primers that the PCR ran. Libraries were prepared by immunoSEQ multiplex PCR; TCRdb keeps only in-frame clonotypes and omits some of them. The data contain 150,000 to 200,000 clones, around 83% of them seen just once; the ten biggest clones take up 4.1%. Trimming cost V 5 bases and J 5 bases, with 21 bases left between them. The CDR3 is 16 residues long. CDR1 is MDHEN and CDR2 is SYDVKM in the germline V gene. Points on this clone: Its target is unknown.

This clonotype was sampled from a man aged 45-65 years in good health and CMV-seropositive. The V gene is TRBV28, the J gene TRBJ2-5; D perhaps matches TRBD1 (6 bases). Sequenced material: PBMCs. Written as DNA, the CDR3 is TGTGCCAGCAGTACCGCACAGGGTATATCGTTGGAGACCCAGTACTTC. Translated, it gives CASSTAQGISLETQYF.